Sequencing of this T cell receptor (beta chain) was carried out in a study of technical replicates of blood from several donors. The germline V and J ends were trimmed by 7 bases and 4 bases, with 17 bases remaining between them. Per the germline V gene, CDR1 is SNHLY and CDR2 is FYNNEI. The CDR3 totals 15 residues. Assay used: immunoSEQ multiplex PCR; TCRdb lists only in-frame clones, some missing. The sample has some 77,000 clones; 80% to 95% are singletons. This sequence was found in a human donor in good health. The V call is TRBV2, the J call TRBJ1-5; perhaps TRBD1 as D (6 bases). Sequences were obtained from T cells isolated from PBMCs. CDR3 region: CASTRDNRRNQPQHF. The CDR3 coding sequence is TGTGCCAGCACCCGGGACAATCGACGGAATCAGCCCCAGCATTTT.